This is a list of T cell receptor beta chains from one sample in a study of Graves' ophthalmopathy and Graves' hyperthyroidism. TCRdb passed the multiplex PCR reads through MiXCR, listing each CDR3 protein once. The sample holds hundreds of thousands of distinct CDR3 sequences, 35% to 50% seen once. The sequencing input was peripheral blood. The origin of the receptors is an adult man with Graves' ophthalmopathy. The CDR3 runs from the conserved cysteine through the conserved F or W. A D gene is named only where the DNA matches it firmly. The size field is filled for only some rows; it gives once, few, many or a size class.

>TRBV7-9|TRBJ2-7|NA|NA
TGTGCCAGCAGCCCGCCGGGGTCGGCATCCTACGAGCAGTACTTC
CASSPPGSASYEQYF
>TRBV10-3|TRBJ1-5|NA|NA
TGTGCCAGCACCGGGACACACAATCAGCCCCAGCATTTT
CASTGTHNQPQHF
>TRBV7-9|TRBJ2-7|NA|TRBD2
TGTGCCAGCAGCTTAGTTAGCGGGGGTTTTTACGAGCAGTACTTC
CASSLVSGGFYEQYF
>TRBV29-1|TRBJ1-2|once|TRBD1
TGCAGCGTTGAGAGAGCGACAGGGCATGGCTACACCTTC
CSVERATGHGYTF
>TRBV24-1|TRBJ2-2|NA|TRBD1
TGTGCCACCAGTGATCCGACCCCGGGACAGGGAGCCACCGGGGAGCTGTTTTTT
CATSDPTPGQGATGELFF
>TRBV6-2/TRBV6-3|TRBJ1-2|many|NA
TGTGCCAGCAGTTACACCTATGGCTACACCTTC
CASSYTYGYTF
>TRBV9|TRBJ1-3|NA|NA
TGTGCCAGCAGCGTTGAAGGGCCAGGGATCACTGGAAACACCATATATTTT
CASSVEGPGITGNTIYF
>TRBV10-3|TRBJ2-7|NA|TRBD1
TGTGCCAGCAGGCGCCGGGACAGGGGTGACGAGCAGTACTTC
CASRRRDRGDEQYF
>TRBV9|TRBJ1-4|many|NA
TGTGCCAGCAGCGGTTCGTCAGATGAAAAACTGTTTTTT
CASSGSSDEKLFF
>TRBV12-3/TRBV12-4|TRBJ2-5|many|TRBD1
TGTGCCAGCAGTCACGACCTCGGGACAGACAAAGAGACCCAGTACTTC
CASSHDLGTDKETQYF
>TRBV7-2|TRBJ1-2|NA|TRBD1
TGTGCCAGCAGCTTAAACGTAGGGACAGGGTCCGGCTACACCTTC
CASSLNVGTGSGYTF
>TRBV15|TRBJ2-6|few|NA
TGTGCCACCAGCAGATCAGGGGCTGGGGCCAACGTCCTGACTTTC
CATSRSGAGANVLTF
>TRBV7-9|TRBJ1-1|many|TRBD1
TGTGCCAGCAGCTTAGCCTGGGACAGCCACGTTGAAGCTTTCTTT
CASSLAWDSHVEAFF
>TRBV2|TRBJ2-2|many|NA
TGTGCCAGCAGTGAGCAAAACACCGGGGAGCTGTTTTTT
CASSEQNTGELFF
>TRBV7-9|TRBJ2-2|NA|NA
TGTGCCAGCAGCTTAGCCGGGGATTCCGGGGAGCTGTTTTTT
CASSLAGDSGELFF
>TRBV29-1|TRBJ1-3|NA|NA
TGCAGCGTTGGGGTAGGTTACTCTGGAAACACCATATATTTT
CSVGVGYSGNTIYF
>TRBV19|TRBJ2-5|many|NA
TGTGCCAGTAGGGGGGGCGGGAACCAAGAGACCCAGTACTTC
CASRGGGNQETQYF
>TRBV5-5|TRBJ1-1|NA|NA
TGTGCCGGCAGCCTCGGACAAGGTTCGGTCACTGAAGCTTTCTTT
CAGSLGQGSVTEAFF
>TRBV4-3|TRBJ1-2|many|NA
TGCGCCAGCAGCCAAGTAAAAGTCCGGCCCTATGGCTACACCTTC
CASSQVKVRPYGYTF
>TRBV7-9|TRBJ2-2|few|NA
TGTGCCAGCAGCGGATATGTGGGCACCGGGGAGCTGTTTTTT
CASSGYVGTGELFF
>TRBV5-1|TRBJ2-7|few|TRBD1
TGCGCCAGCAGCTGGACAGGGGGCACGAACGAGCAGTACTTC
CASSWTGGTNEQYF
>TRBV4-2|TRBJ1-1|many|NA
TGTGCCAGCAGCCAAGGGGGGGCGACTGAAGCTTTCTTT
CASSQGGATEAFF
>TRBV11-2|TRBJ2-6|many|TRBD1
TGTGCCAGCAGCACCTATACCGGGACAGCCATCCCCTCTGGGGCCAACGTCCTGACTTTC
CASSTYTGTAIPSGANVLTF
>TRBV7-9|TRBJ2-2|NA|NA
TGTGCCAGCAGCCCCGGGACTGGGGACACCGGGGAGCTGTCTTGG
CASSPGTGDTGELSW
>TRBV7-9|TRBJ1-1|many|NA
TGTGCCAGCAGCTCGGGGGCCGGGTTAACTGAAGCTTTCTTT
CASSSGAGLTEAFF
>TRBV29-1|TRBJ2-3|NA|NA
TGCAGCGCCGACACCTCGCGGGATCCTAGCACAGATACGCAGTATTTT
CSADTSRDPSTDTQYF
>TRBV10-3|TRBJ2-3|NA|TRBD1
TGTGCCATCAGTGGGGACAGGGCACCCACAGATACGCAGTATTTT
CAISGDRAPTDTQYF
>TRBV4-3|TRBJ1-2|few|TRBD1
TGCGCCAGCAGCCAAGAATCGAGACAGGGGTCGGGCTACACCTTC
CASSQESRQGSGYTF
>TRBV10-3|TRBJ1-1|NA|NA
TGTGCCAGTTTTCAGGGGCAAGTAATGAACACTGAAGCTTTCTTT
CASFQGQVMNTEAFF
>TRBV7-3|TRBJ2-7|NA|NA
TGTGCCAGCAGTTTTATACAGGGCCACGAGCAGTACTTC
CASSFIQGHEQYF
>TRBV7-2|TRBJ2-3|NA|NA
TGTGCCAGCAGCAGGGACCGACTTTGGACAGATACGCAGTATTTT
CASSRDRLWTDTQYF
>TRBV7-6|TRBJ2-3|NA|TRBD2
TGTGCCAGCAGCCGGCGCGCGGGAGGAAGCACAGATACGCAGTATTTT
CASSRRAGGSTDTQYF
>TRBV12-3/TRBV12-4|TRBJ1-3|many|NA
TGTGCCAGCAGTTCCCACAGAACTGGAAACACCATATATTTT
CASSSHRTGNTIYF
>TRBV9|TRBJ2-5|many|NA
TGTGCCAGCAGCGTAGGGTTTGGCGGGTTTCAAGAGACCCAGTACTTC
CASSVGFGGFQETQYF
>TRBV2|TRBJ1-2|NA|NA
TGTGCCAGCAGTGATCCACAGGGAGGCTACACCTTC
CASSDPQGGYTF
>TRBV7-9|TRBJ1-4|NA|NA
TGTGCCAGCAGCCAAGAGTCCGGGACACCCGAAAAACTGTTTTTT
CASSQESGTPEKLFF
>TRBV20-1|TRBJ1-2|many|NA
TGCAGTGCTAAGGGGGGATTCTATGGCTACACCTTC
CSAKGGFYGYTF
>TRBV29-1|TRBJ1-2|NA|NA
TGCAGCGTTGAAGATTCAGGGCATGGCTACACCTTC
CSVEDSGHGYTF
>TRBV9|TRBJ1-4|many|NA
TGTGCCAGCAGCGTAGGACCCAGGGACGGGGCAACTAATGAAAAACTGTTTTTT
CASSVGPRDGATNEKLFF
>TRBV11-2|TRBJ2-2|few|NA
TGTGCCAGCAGCCTTAGATCGGGAGCCTCGAACACCGGGGAGCTGTTTTTT
CASSLRSGASNTGELFF
>TRBV7-9|TRBJ2-5|many|TRBD2
TGTGCCAGCAGCTCTAGCGGGAGAGAGACCCAGTACTTC
CASSSSGRETQYF
>TRBV7-9|TRBJ1-1|many|TRBD1
TGTGCCAGCAGCCCACGACAGGGCCCGATGAACACTGAAGCTTTCTTT
CASSPRQGPMNTEAFF
>TRBV19|TRBJ1-4|many|TRBD1
TGTGCCAGTACCAGGCAGGGGGCGAAAAAACTGTTTTTT
CASTRQGAKKLFF
>TRBV19|TRBJ1-4|few|TRBD1
TGTGCCAGTAGTATAATAGGACAGGGGGACGAAAAACTGTTTTTT
CASSIIGQGDEKLFF
>TRBV4-3|TRBJ1-3|NA|NA
TGCGCCAGCAGCCAAGCTCGGGGGGCTGGAAACACCATATATTTT
CASSQARGAGNTIYF
>TRBV4-2|TRBJ1-2|many|NA
TGTGCCAGCAGCCAAGGCCAGGGGCACCTCGTTTATGGCTACACCTTC
CASSQGQGHLVYGYTF
>TRBV29-1|TRBJ2-7|NA|TRBD1
TGCAGCCGGGACAGGGCGGCGTACGAGCAGTACTTC
CSRDRAAYEQYF
>TRBV29-1|TRBJ2-2|few|NA
TGCAGCGTTTGTATTGGGGAGCTGTTTTTT
CSVCIGELFF
>TRBV24-1|TRBJ2-2|many|TRBD2
TGTGCCACCAGTGAGGGACTAGCTGATCACACCGGGGAGCTGTTTTTT
CATSEGLADHTGELFF
>TRBV2|TRBJ2-7|few|TRBD2
TGTGCCAGCAGCAAAGCCGGGACTAGCGGAGCTTACGAGCAGTACTTC
CASSKAGTSGAYEQYF
>TRBV10-3|TRBJ1-4|many|TRBD1
TGTGCCATATGGACAGGGGAAAAACTGTTTTTT
CAIWTGEKLFF
>TRBV7-9|TRBJ1-2|many|NA
TGTGCCAGCAGCATTAACAGGGACGGCTACACCTTC
CASSINRDGYTF